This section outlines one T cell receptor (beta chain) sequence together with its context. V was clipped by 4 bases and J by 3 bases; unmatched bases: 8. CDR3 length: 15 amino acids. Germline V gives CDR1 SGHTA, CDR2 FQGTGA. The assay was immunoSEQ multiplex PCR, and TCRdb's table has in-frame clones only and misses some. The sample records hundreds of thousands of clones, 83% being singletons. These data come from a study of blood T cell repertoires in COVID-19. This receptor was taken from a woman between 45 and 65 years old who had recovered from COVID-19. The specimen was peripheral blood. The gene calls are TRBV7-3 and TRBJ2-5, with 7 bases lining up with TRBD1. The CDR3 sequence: CASSYDGTDKETQYF. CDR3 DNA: TGTGCCAGCAGCTACGACGGGACAGATAAAGAGACCCAGTACTTC.